This T cell receptor beta chain emerged from a study of PD-L1 blockade in urothelial cancer. In the study overall: Patients' atezolizumab regimen, 1,200 mg intravenously every 3 weeks, began in the mid-2010s. Specimens of blood held a median count of about 140,000 T cells. Prior chemotherapy ranged from 0 to 3 regimens per patient.

Only a few counts were recorded for this clone. Time point meaning: pretreatment peripheral blood. Looked up from germline, CDR1 is SQVTM and CDR2 is ANQGSEA. The V gene lost 5 bases and the J gene lost 6 bases, with 25 bases spanning the gap. This CDR3 is built from 16 residues. Spike-ins of synthetic TCR analog templates went into each PCR. Measured with immunoSEQ multiplex PCR; TCRdb has only the in-frame clones, and not every one. The table includes 50,000 or so clones, approximately 81% detected once. This TCR was recovered from a man between 70 and 80 years old with urothelial cancer. J is TRBJ1-1 and V is TRBV29-1; D is perhaps TRBD1 (6 bases). Sequenced here: PBMCs, sampled around atezolizumab (anti-PD-L1) treatment. This CDR3 reads CSVLGPGGALSAEAFF. DNA of the CDR3: TGCAGCGTTTTGGGGCCGGGGGGGGCCCTCAGCGCTGAAGCTTTCTTT.